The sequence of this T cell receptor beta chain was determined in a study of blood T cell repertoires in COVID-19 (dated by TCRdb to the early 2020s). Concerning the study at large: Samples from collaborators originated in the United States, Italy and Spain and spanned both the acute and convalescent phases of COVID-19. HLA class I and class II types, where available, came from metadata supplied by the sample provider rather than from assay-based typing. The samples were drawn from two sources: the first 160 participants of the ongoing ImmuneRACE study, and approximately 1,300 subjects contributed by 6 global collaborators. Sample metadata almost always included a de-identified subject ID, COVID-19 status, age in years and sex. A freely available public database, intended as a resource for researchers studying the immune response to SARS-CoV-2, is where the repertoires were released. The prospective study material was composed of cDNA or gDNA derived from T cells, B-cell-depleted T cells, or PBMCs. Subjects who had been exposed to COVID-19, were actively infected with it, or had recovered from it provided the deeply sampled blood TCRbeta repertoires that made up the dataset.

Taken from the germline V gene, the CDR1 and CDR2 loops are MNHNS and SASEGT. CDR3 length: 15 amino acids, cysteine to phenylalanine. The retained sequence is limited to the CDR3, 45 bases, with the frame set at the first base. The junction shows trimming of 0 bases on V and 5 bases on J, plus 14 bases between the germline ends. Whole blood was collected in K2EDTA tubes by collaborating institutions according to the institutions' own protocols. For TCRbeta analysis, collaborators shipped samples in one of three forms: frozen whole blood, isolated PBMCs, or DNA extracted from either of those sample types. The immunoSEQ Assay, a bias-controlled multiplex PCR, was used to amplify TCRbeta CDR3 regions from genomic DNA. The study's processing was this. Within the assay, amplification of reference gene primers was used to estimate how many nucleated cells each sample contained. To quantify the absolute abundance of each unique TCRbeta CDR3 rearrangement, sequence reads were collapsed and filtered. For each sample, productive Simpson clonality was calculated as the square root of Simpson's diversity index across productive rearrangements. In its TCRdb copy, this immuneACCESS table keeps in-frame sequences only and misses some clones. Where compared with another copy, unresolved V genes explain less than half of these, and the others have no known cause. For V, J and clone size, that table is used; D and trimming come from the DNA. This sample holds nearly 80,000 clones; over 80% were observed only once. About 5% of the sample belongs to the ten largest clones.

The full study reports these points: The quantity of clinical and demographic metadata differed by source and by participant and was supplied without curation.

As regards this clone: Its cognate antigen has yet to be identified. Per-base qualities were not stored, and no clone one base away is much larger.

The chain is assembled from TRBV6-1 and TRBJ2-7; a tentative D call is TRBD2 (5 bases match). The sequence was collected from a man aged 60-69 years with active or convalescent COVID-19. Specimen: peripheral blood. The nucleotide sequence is TGTGCCAGCAGTGAAGCTAGAGGGATTTCGAACGAGCAGTACTTC. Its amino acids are CASSEARGISNEQYF.